This TCR beta chain was recovered during a study of neurological immune-mediated disorders. The team produced cDNA through 5'RACE using 10-nucleotide random UMIs. Sequencing runs each yielded over 190 million TCR-beta sequences from 15-18 subjects. Using its own MiXCR run on the 5' RACE reads, TCRdb lists one record per CDR3 protein. The sample shows roughly 65,000 distinct CDR3 sequences, roughly 5.6% of them seen only once. Germline loops: CDR1 MNHEY, CDR2 SVGAGI. Unmatched junction bases numbered 5, after V lost 6 bases and J lost 8 bases. The CDR3 runs to 15 residues. Findings of the study overall: There was no clinical or MRI feature that showed an association with the multiple sclerosis repertoire cluster.

This clonotype was found many times. Antigen specificity is unknown. This sequence joins TRBV6-5 and TRBJ2-1; 15 bases line up with TRBD2. The source is a human donor with multiple sclerosis. The donor label of this sample is uncertain. The specimen was PBMCs. The CDR3: CASSGTSGGWDEQFF. In DNA, the CDR3 is TGTGCCAGCAGCGGGACTAGCGGGGGGTGGGATGAGCAGTTCTTC.